This TCR beta chain emerged from a study of blood T cells in healthy people across ages. Combining a sample-barcoded 5' primer with a J-beta primer mix, a second PCR ran for 7 to 11 cycles. The yield of each sample was at least 3 million CDR3-containing paired-end reads. TCRdb analysed the 5' RACE reads with MiXCR anew, one entry per CDR3 protein. In the table there are 550,000 to 650,000 distinct CDR3 sequences, less than 35% of which are singletons. This CDR3 contains 18 residues. V trimming: 0 bases; J trimming: 8 bases; junction bases outside the gene matches: 12. Germline values: CDR1 LGHNA, CDR2 YNFKEQ. This clonotype appeared many times.

The receptor was isolated from a woman aged 80 or over in good health. Sequencing was carried out using blood. The chain has TRBV4-2 and TRBJ1-4, with TRBD1 matching 10 bases. CDR3 bases: TGTGCCAGCAGCCAAGATCGTAGGGGACAGGGGCGTAGCGAAAAACTGTTTTTT. Translation gives CASSQDRRGQGRSEKLFF.